This T cell receptor beta chain came from a study of cytomegalovirus exposure and HLA in healthy donors. The CDR3 is 16 residues long. In germline, CDR1 is KGHSH, CDR2 LQKENI. Between the trimmed V and J ends, which lost 4 bases and 5 bases, there was a span of 20 bases. The PCR employed 60 Vbeta primers together with 13 Jbeta primers. Sequencing used immunoSEQ multiplex PCR; TCRdb keeps in-frame clones, though not all of them. This repertoire shows roughly 180,000 clones, 75% to 85% found once; its top ten account for approximately 1.4%. Sequencing input: PBMCs. This chain joins TRBV18 and TRBJ1-1, with D tentatively TRBD1 (6 bases). The receptor was isolated from a girl aged 10 to 17 in good health and CMV-seropositive. The CDR3 region is CASSQSNPGAVTEAFF. The CDR3 nucleotides are TGTGCCAGCTCACAGAGTAACCCAGGGGCGGTTACTGAAGCTTTCTTT.